This T cell receptor (beta chain) was sequenced for a study of T-cell memory formation after mild COVID-19. The CDR3 is made up of 13 amino acids. The junction had 1 base not matched to a gene; V was cut back by 7 bases and J by 0 bases. CDR1 is MNHNS and CDR2 is SASEGT in the germline V gene. The study, taken as a whole, reports: The appearance of some responding clones in pre-infection memory suggested that cross-reactive memory joined. Most CD4+ clones that shrank were in CM and EM, while CD8+ ones turned up in EMRA.

As to this clonotype: The target antigen is unknown.

5'RACE with constant-segment primers built TCRalpha and TCRbeta cDNA libraries with UMIs. TCRdb re-derived calls from the 5' RACE reads in MiXCR, one entry per CDR3 protein. In the table there are 350,000 to 450,000 distinct CDR3 sequences, 25% to 30% of which are singletons. This sequence was found in an adult woman who had mild COVID-19 (a few samples of this study predate the infection). Cell type and time point are not known. This rearrangement joins TRBV6-1 to TRBJ1-1; 8 bases agree with TRBD1. Sequencing was performed on PBMCs or a T cell subset sorted from them (not recorded which). CDR3 residues: CASTDRVNTEAFF. CDR3 in DNA: TGTGCCAGCACGGACAGGGTGAACACTGAAGCTTTCTTT.